The source of this TCR beta chain is a study of early T cells in non-severe SARS-CoV-2 infection. Across the whole study: The study sequenced bulk RNA from unsorted whole blood, with chains unpaired.

This clonotype showed up many times. The TCR library protocol attached unique molecular identifiers to the individual cDNA molecules. TCRdb independently ran MiXCR on the 5' RACE reads; one entry per CDR3 protein. The profile shows over 30,000 distinct CDR3 sequences, roughly 5.4% of them singletons. The CDR3 extends over 13 amino acids. CDR1 is MNHNY and CDR2 is SVGAGI in the germline V gene (reference sequence). The V end lost 1 base, the J end lost 3 bases, and 7 bases lay between the germline ends. This chain connects TRBV6-6 to TRBJ2-7, with D hard to call. The sequence derives from an adult who was a healthcare worker with PCR-confirmed SARS-CoV-2 infection or an uninfected control (not recorded which). Sequenced material: whole blood, taken at baseline. The DNA for the CDR3 is TGTGCCAGCAGTTACTTGGACGGCTACGAGCAGTACGTC. This encodes CASSYLDGYEQYV.